There are a few counts of the clone carrying this T cell receptor beta chain. Its specificity is unknown. This specimen comes from a study of cytomegalovirus exposure and HLA in healthy donors. General observations from the study: Earlier findings revealed that most TCR beta V segments proved productive either about 90% or about 30% of the time.

CDR1 is SGHNT and CDR2 is YYREEE in the germline V gene (reference sequence). The CDR3 totals 13 residues. V shed 3 bases and J shed 1 base, with 7 bases lying between them. PCR primers comprised 60 Vbeta and 13 Jbeta primers. Assay used: immunoSEQ multiplex PCR; TCRdb lists only in-frame clones, some missing. The sample has fewer than 250,000 clones, more than 70% seen once. V usage is TRBV5-4 and J usage is TRBJ1-1; tentative D call: TRBD1 (5 bases). This sequence originates from a man aged 30 to 45 in good health and CMV-seropositive. The sample taken for sequencing was PBMCs. The CDR3 bases are TGTGCCAGCAGCTGGACATCGAACACTGAAGCTTTCTTT. Translated: CASSWTSNTEAFF.